The clone carrying this T cell receptor (beta chain) has a single count. Its antigen is as yet unknown. The data are from a study of OX40 agonist ivuxolimab in advanced cancers. Overall study context: Hepatocellular carcinoma, melanoma, renal cell or head and neck cancer affected the dose-escalation patients. A mean age of 60 years, range about 20 to 79, was recorded, and roughly 80% were male. Study findings and constraints: Averaged across samples, CD8+ T cells carried more expanded clones than CD4+ did. Also present in some nonresponders was a low level of normalized T-cell clonal expansion.

Clones were sequenced by immunoSEQ multiplex PCR, and TCRdb holds only the in-frame ones, with some missing. In the table there are about 21,000 clones, 80% to 90% of which are singletons. CDR1 and CDR2 from the germline V gene are PRHDT and FYEKMQ (reference sequence). There are 12 residues in the CDR3. V dropped 4 bases and J dropped 7 bases, with 11 bases sitting between them. The chain couples TRBV13 to TRBJ2-7, with D possibly matching TRBD2 (6 bases). This sequence was found in an adult with an advanced solid tumor such as melanoma, head and neck, liver or kidney cancer. The sequencing here drew on CD4+ or CD8+ T cells sorted from blood, taken in a trial of the OX40 agonist ivuxolimab. CDR3 DNA: TGTGCCAGCAGCTCAGTGGGGAGGGAGCAGTACTTC. The encoded protein is CASSSVGREQYF.